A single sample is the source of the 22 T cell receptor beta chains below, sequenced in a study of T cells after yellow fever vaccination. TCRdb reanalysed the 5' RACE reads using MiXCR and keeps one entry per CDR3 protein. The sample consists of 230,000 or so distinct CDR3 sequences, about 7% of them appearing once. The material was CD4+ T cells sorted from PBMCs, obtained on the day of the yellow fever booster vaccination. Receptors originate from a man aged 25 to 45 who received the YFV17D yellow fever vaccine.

Here the CDR3 DNA reads TGCAGTGCTATAATCGCAGGGGGGGAATATGGCTACACCTTC. As protein: CSAIIAGGEYGYTF. The chain employs TRBV20-1 and TRBJ1-2, with 7 bases aligning to TRBD1. V was clipped by 4 bases and J by 5 bases; unmatched bases: 10. CDR3 size: 14 residues. CDR1 and CDR2 from the germline V gene are DFQATT and SNEGSKA (reference sequence).

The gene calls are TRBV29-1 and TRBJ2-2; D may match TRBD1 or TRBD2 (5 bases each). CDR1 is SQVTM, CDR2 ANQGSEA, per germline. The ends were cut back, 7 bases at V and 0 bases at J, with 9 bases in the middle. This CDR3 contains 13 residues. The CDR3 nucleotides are TGCAGCGCTGGGACGTCGAACACCGGGGAGCTGTTTTTT. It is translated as CSAGTSNTGELFF.

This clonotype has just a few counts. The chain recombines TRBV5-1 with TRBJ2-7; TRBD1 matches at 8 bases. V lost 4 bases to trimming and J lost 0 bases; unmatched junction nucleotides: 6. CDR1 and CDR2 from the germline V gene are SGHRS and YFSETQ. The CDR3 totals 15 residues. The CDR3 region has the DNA TGCGCCAGCAGCCCGGGACAGGTAGTCTCCTACGAGCAGTACTTC. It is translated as CASSPGQVVSYEQYF.

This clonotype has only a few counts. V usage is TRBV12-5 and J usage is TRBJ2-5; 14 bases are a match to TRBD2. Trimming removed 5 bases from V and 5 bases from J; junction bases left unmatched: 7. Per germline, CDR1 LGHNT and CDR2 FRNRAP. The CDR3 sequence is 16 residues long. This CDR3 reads CASGTGLAGVRETQYF. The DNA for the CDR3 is TGTGCTAGTGGTACGGGACTAGCGGGAGTGAGGGAGACCCAGTACTTC.

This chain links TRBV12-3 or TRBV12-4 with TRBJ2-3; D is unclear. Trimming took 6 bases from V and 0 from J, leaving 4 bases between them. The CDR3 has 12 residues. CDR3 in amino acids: CASRFSTDTQYF. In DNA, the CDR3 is TGTGCCAGCAGATTTAGCACAGATACGCAGTATTTT.

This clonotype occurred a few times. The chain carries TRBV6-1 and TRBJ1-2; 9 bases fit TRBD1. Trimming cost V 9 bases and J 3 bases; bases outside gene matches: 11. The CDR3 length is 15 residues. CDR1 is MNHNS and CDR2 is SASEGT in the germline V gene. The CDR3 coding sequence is TGTGCCAGTATCTCCGGACAGGGGCAAGACTATGGCTACACCTTC. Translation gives CASISGQGQDYGYTF.

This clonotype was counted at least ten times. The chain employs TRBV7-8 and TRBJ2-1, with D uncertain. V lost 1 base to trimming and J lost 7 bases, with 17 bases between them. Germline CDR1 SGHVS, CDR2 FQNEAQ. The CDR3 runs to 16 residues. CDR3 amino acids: CASSLVSAQLRNEQFF. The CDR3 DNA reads TGTGCCAGCAGCTTAGTGTCGGCTCAGCTACGGAATGAGCAGTTCTTC.

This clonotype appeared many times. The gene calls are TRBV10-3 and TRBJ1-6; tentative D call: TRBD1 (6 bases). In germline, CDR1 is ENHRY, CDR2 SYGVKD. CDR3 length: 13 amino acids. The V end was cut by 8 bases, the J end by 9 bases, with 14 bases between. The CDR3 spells CAIVQGLGSPLHF. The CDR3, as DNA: TGTGCCATCGTTCAGGGGTTAGGTTCACCCCTCCACTTT.

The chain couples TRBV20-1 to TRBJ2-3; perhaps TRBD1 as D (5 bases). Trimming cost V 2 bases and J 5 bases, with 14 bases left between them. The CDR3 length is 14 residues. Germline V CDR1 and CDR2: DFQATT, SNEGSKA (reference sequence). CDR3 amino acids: CSARSIGAVDTQYF. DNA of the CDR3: TGCAGTGCTAGAAGTATTGGGGCCGTAGATACGCAGTATTTT.

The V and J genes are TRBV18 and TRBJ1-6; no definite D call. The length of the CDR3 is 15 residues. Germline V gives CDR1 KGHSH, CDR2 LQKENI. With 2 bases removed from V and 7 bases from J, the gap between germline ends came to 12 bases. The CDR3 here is CASSPVGDRNSPLHF. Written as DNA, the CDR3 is TGTGCCAGCTCACCAGTAGGAGATAGGAATTCACCCCTCCACTTT.

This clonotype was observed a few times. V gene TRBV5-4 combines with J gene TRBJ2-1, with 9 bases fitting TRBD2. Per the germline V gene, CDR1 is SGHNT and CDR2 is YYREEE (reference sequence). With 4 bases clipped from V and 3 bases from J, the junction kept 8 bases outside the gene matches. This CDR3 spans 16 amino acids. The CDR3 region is CASSPSGTSSYNEQFF. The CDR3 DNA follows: TGTGCCAGCAGCCCCTCCGGGACTAGCAGCTACAATGAGCAGTTCTTC.

Here the CDR3 DNA reads TGCGCCAGCAGCTTGGTGGCGGGAGATACCGCCGGGGAGCTGTTTTTT. Encoded protein: CASSLVAGDTAGELFF. The chain carries TRBV5-1 and TRBJ2-2; 7 bases map to TRBD2. The germline V gene has CDR1 SGHRS and CDR2 YFSETQ. V shed 0 bases, J shed 6 bases, and the junction held 8 bases outside the gene matches. The CDR3 is 16 amino acids.

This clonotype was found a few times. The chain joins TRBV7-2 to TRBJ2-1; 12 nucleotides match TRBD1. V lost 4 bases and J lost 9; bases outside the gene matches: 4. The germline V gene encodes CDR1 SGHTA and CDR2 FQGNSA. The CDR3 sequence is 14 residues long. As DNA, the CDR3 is TGTGCCAGCAGCTCGGGACAGGGGGCGCGTGAGCAGTTCTTC. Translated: CASSSGQGAREQFF.

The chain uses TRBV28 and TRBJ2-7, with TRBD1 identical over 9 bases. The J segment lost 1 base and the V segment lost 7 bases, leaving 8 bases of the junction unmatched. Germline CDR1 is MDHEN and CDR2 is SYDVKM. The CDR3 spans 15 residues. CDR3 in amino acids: CASTPGQGYSYEQYF. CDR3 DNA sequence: TGTGCCAGCACCCCGGGACAGGGCTATTCCTACGAGCAGTACTTC.

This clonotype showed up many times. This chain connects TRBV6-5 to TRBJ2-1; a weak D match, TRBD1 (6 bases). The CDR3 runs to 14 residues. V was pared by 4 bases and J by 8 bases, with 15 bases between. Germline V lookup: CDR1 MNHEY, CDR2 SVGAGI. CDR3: CASSFTGTIDEQFF. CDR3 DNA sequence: TGTGCCAGCAGTTTTACAGGGACCATCGATGAGCAGTTCTTC.

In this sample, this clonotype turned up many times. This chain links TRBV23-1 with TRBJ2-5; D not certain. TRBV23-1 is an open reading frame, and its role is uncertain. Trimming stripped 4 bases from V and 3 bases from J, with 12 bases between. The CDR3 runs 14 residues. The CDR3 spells CASSRRFGEETQYF. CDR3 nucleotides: TGCGCCAGCAGTCGCAGGTTCGGCGAAGAGACCCAGTACTTC.

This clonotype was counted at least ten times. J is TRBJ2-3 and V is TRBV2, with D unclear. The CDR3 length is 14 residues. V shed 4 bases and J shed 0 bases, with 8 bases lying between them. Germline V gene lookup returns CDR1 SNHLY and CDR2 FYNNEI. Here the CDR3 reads CASSATSSTDTQYF. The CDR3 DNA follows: TGTGCCAGCAGTGCGACTTCTAGCACAGATACGCAGTATTTT.

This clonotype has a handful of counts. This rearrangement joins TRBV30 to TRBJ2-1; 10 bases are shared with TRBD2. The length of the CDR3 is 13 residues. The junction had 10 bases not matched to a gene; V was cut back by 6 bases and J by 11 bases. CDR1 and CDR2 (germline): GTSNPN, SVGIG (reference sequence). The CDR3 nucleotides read TGTGCCTGCCTAGGGACTAGCGCGACCCAGCAGTTCTTC. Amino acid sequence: CACLGTSATQQFF.

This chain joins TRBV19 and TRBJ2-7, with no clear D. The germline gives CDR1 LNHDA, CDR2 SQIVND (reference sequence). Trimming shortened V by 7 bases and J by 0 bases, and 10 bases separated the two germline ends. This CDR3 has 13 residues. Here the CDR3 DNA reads TGTGCCAGTAAACAAGGAAGCTCCTACGAGCAGTACTTC. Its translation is CASKQGSSYEQYF.

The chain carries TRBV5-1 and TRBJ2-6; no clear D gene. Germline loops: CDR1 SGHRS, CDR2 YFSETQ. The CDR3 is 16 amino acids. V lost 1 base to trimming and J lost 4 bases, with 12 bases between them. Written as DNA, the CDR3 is TGCGCCAGCAGCTTGTACGACACTGCCGGGGCCAACGTCCTGACTTTC. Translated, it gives CASSLYDTAGANVLTF.

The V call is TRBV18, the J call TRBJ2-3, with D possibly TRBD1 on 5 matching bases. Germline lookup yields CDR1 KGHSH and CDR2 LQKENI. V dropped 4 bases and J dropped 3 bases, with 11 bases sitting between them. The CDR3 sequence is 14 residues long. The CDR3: CASSRRKGTDTQYF. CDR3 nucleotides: TGTGCCAGCTCACGGAGAAAGGGGACAGATACGCAGTATTTT.

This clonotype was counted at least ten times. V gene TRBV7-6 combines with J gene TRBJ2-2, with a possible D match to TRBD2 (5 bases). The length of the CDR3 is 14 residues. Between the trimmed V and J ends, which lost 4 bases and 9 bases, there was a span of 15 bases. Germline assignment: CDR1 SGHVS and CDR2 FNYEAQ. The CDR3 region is CASSSSSGSRELFF. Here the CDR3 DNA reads TGTGCCAGCAGCTCCTCATCGGGATCCCGGGAGCTGTTTTTT.